The source of this TCR beta chain is a study of CD8 T cells in ankylosing spondylitis. Study-level results: Previously reported in reactive arthritis synovial fluid and blood were some of the motif variants. Seven to nine highly homologous variants formed a TCR beta motif that appeared characteristic of ankylosing spondylitis blood.

As concerns this clonotype: Its antigen is as yet unknown.

The CDR3 contains 15 residues. Germline V CDR1 and CDR2: DFQATT, SNEGSKA (reference sequence). Germline trimming cut 6 bases from V and 8 bases from J; bases unmatched to any gene: 14. TCRdb called the 5' RACE reads again in MiXCR, with one record for every CDR3 protein. This repertoire shows some 250,000 distinct CDR3 sequences, about 9.1% found once; its top ten account for approximately 6.3%. Sample: blood, either unsorted or a sorted T cell fraction (not recorded which). J is TRBJ2-1 and V is TRBV20-1; 9 bases are shared with TRBD2. This clonotype was sampled from a male donor with ankylosing spondylitis or in good health (not recorded which). In DNA, the CDR3 is TGCAGTGCCAAAGGGGGTAGCGGGAGCGGCGATGAGCAGTTCTTC. It yields the protein CSAKGGSGSGDEQFF.